What follows describes a single T cell receptor (beta chain). This specimen belongs to a study of T-cell memory formation after mild COVID-19. TCRalpha and TCRbeta libraries used 5'RACE with constant-segment primers and UMIs. MiXCR was run by TCRdb on the 5' RACE reads, yielding one entry per CDR3 protein. Counted here are about 290,000 distinct CDR3 sequences, 15% to 20% occurring once; the ten biggest clones make up roughly 24%. This clonotype was obtained from a man aged 18-30 years who had mild COVID-19 (a few samples of this study predate the infection). Cell type and time point are not known. The specimen was PBMCs or a T cell subset sorted from them (not recorded which).

CDR3 sequence: CASSSQHYGYTF. The DNA for the CDR3 is TGTGCCAGCAGTTCCCAGCACTATGGCTACACCTTC. J is TRBJ1-2 and V is TRBV6-5; no reliable D call. The CDR3 consists of 12 residues. Trimming removed 4 bases from V and 3 bases from J, with 6 bases in between. Germline loops: CDR1 MNHEY, CDR2 SVGAGI.